The 21 T cell receptor beta chains below come from one sample, sequenced in a study of T cells in Graves' hyperthyroidism and ophthalmopathy. Researchers took RNA transcripts and amplified the TCR beta CDR3 regions from them. In the first-round RT-PCR of the TCR CDR3, the HTBI primer set was used. TCRdb used MiXCR to reprocess the multiplex PCR reads, holding one entry per CDR3 protein. This table holds hundreds of thousands of distinct CDR3 sequences, about a fifth found once. The sequenced sample consisted of blood. The source is a man aged 30-40 years with Graves' ophthalmopathy.

This clonotype occurred a few times. The chain couples TRBV10-3 to TRBJ2-1, with 7 bases fitting TRBD2. J was trimmed by 3 bases and V by 6 bases; bases with no gene match: 5. This CDR3 contains 14 residues. Germline V gives CDR1 ENHRY, CDR2 SYGVKD. CDR3 in DNA: TGTGCCATCAGCTCTAGCGGCAGCTACAATGAGCAGTTCTTC. It translates to CAISSSGSYNEQFF.

This clonotype has at least ten counts. The chain combines TRBV2 with TRBJ1-1; a possible D gene is TRBD1 (5 bases). Per germline, CDR1 SNHLY and CDR2 FYNNEI. The CDR3 is 14 amino acids. Trimming left V 7 bases short and J 12 bases short, with 24 bases between. The CDR3 is CASTLGRAGRRTFF. CDR3 coding DNA: TGTGCCAGCACCCTGGGGAGGGCAGGGCGGAGGACTTTCTTT.

The rearrangement joins TRBV6-1 to TRBJ2-1; tentatively, D is TRBD2 (6 bases). Trimming removed 5 bases at V and 4 bases at J, with 9 bases between. Germline CDR1 and CDR2: MNHNS and SASEGT. This CDR3 contains 13 residues. The CDR3 protein is CASSQGLYNEQFF. The CDR3 region has the DNA TGTGCCAGCAGTCAGGGACTTTACAATGAGCAGTTCTTC.

A few counts support this clonotype. The chain recombines TRBV6-5 with TRBJ2-3; TRBD2 aligns across 7 bases. The CDR3 covers 16 residues. Germline CDR1 is MNHEY and CDR2 is SVGAGI. Trimming cost V 2 bases and J 1 base; bases outside gene matches: 6. CDR3 DNA sequence: TGTGCCAGCAGTTACCGGCGGGAGATAGGCACAGATACGCAGTATTTT. It specifies CASSYRREIGTDTQYF.

Turning to this clonotype: The junction departs from the called germline gene at one end, perhaps through a read error. This rearrangement joins TRBV7-9 to TRBJ2-5, with 8 bases aligning to TRBD1. The CDR3 extends over 14 amino acids. Germline V lookup: CDR1 SEHNR, CDR2 FQNEAQ (reference sequence). The CDR3 reads CASSRTGSQGTQYF. As DNA, the CDR3 is TGTGCCAGCAGCCGGACAGGGTCACAAGGGACCCAGTACTTC.

This clonotype showed up many times. The chain is built from TRBV30 and TRBJ2-1, with 8 bases aligning to TRBD2. J lost 7 bases, V lost 0 bases, and 8 bases had no gene match. There are 15 residues in the CDR3. CDR1 and CDR2 from the germline V gene are GTSNPN and SVGIG (reference sequence). DNA of the CDR3: TGTGCCTGGAGTGTCCCACTAGCGGCGGAGAATGAGCAGTTCTTC. It yields the protein CAWSVPLAAENEQFF.

There are a few counts of this clonotype. The V gene is TRBV10-3, the J gene TRBJ2-5; 14 bases line up with TRBD2. CDR1 and CDR2 (germline): ENHRY, SYGVKD. The CDR3 runs 16 residues. V dropped 6 bases and J dropped 2; count of bases not matched to a gene: 5. CDR3 region: CAIRSGTSGGQETQYF. CDR3 coding DNA: TGTGCCATCAGGTCGGGGACTAGCGGGGGACAAGAGACCCAGTACTTC.

The CDR3 DNA sequence: TGTGCCAGCAGCCTAGGAGATAGTCCCTATGGCTACACCTTC. Amino acids: CASSLGDSPYGYTF. V gene TRBV5-6 combines with J gene TRBJ1-2; no reliable D call. The length of the CDR3 is 14 residues. The V gene lost 4 bases and the J gene lost 4 bases, with 14 bases spanning the gap. The germline CDR1 and CDR2 sequences are SGHDT and YYEEEE.

This clonotype came up many times. V gene TRBV3-1 combines with J gene TRBJ1-1; tentative D call: TRBD1 (5 bases). The CDR3 totals 14 residues. Deletions cut 1 base from V and 7 bases from J, with 13 bases between. Germline V gives CDR1 LGHDT, CDR2 YNNKEL (reference sequence). CDR3 sequence: CASSQGLRGFEAFF. CDR3 nucleotide sequence: TGTGCCAGCAGCCAAGGTCTTAGGGGATTTGAAGCTTTCTTT.

The table lists this clonotype with a few counts. The genes are TRBV13 and TRBJ2-5; 11 bases fit TRBD2. V gave up 5 bases and J gave up 5 bases; unmatched junction bases: 7. From germline, CDR1 is PRHDT and CDR2 FYEKMQ (reference sequence). The CDR3 has 15 residues. In DNA form, the CDR3 reads TGTGCCAGCAGCAGCACACTAGCGGGAGATGAGACCCAGTACTTC. As protein: CASSSTLAGDETQYF.

In its sample, this clonotype was seen a few times. V and J are TRBV6-1 and TRBJ1-1; a possible D gene is TRBD1 (6 bases). CDR1 is MNHNS, CDR2 SASEGT, per germline. V was cut by 5 bases and J by 3 bases, with 13 bases left in between. CDR3 length: 14 residues. The CDR3 sequence is CASSYGPGDTEAFF. Written as DNA, the CDR3 is TGTGCCAGCAGTTATGGTCCAGGGGACACTGAAGCTTTCTTT.

This clonotype was observed a few times. V and J are TRBV6-1 and TRBJ2-1; no clear D. V dropped 5 bases and J dropped 7 bases, with 21 bases sitting between them. The germline V gene has CDR1 MNHNS and CDR2 SASEGT. The CDR3 spans 16 residues. The chain's CDR3 is CASSYQPSTVVNEQFF. The CDR3, as DNA: TGTGCCAGCAGTTACCAGCCTTCGACTGTTGTGAATGAGCAGTTCTTC.

This clonotype has only a few counts. This chain joins TRBV6-1 and TRBJ1-1, with D possibly matching TRBD1 (6 bases). Germline loops: CDR1 MNHNS, CDR2 SASEGT. This CDR3 has 10 residues. Trimming cost V 3 bases and J 11 bases, with 7 bases left between them. The CDR3 sequence: CASSERGAFF. The CDR3 DNA reads TGTGCCAGCAGTGAGAGGGGGGCTTTCTTT.

The V gene is TRBV6-5, the J gene TRBJ2-7; D is perhaps TRBD2 (5 bases). With 0 bases removed from V and 3 bases from J, the gap between germline ends came to 15 bases. Germline V gene sequence: CDR1 MNHEY, CDR2 SVGAGI. This CDR3 is built from 16 residues. The CDR3 here is CASSYSSLRASYEQYF. Written as DNA, the CDR3 is TGTGCCAGCAGTTACTCGAGCTTGCGGGCGAGCTACGAGCAGTACTTC.

This clonotype was observed at least ten times. The genes are TRBV11-2 and TRBJ2-1; D is undetermined. Germline CDR1 SGHAT, CDR2 FQNNGV. The V gene lost 5 bases and the J gene lost 0 bases, with 11 bases spanning the gap. CDR3 length equals 15 residues. The CDR3 reads CASSAFNSSYNEQFF. For the CDR3, the DNA is TGTGCCAGCAGCGCCTTTAATAGCTCCTACAATGAGCAGTTCTTC.

The chain employs TRBV28 and TRBJ2-7; TRBD2 matches 9 bases. The trim removed 4 bases at V and 3 bases at J, leaving 4 bases unmatched. The CDR3 loop spans 14 amino acids. The germline gives CDR1 MDHEN, CDR2 SYDVKM. The CDR3 loop is CASSSIAGDYEQYF. DNA of the CDR3: TGTGCCAGCAGTTCTATAGCGGGAGACTACGAGCAGTACTTC.

This clonotype came up many times. V and J are TRBV5-1 and TRBJ2-7, with 10 bases fitting TRBD1. Germline loops: CDR1 SGHRS, CDR2 YFSETQ. V gave up 3 bases and J gave up 5 bases; unmatched junction bases: 8. CDR3 length: 15 amino acids. CDR3 loop: CASSSTWDRGHEQYF. DNA of the CDR3: TGCGCCAGCAGCTCGACATGGGACAGGGGCCACGAGCAGTACTTC.

This clonotype was picked up a small number of times. This chain links TRBV6-1 with TRBJ2-1; 14 bases are shared with TRBD2. V shed 5 bases and J 6 bases; nucleotides not matched to a gene: 3. CDR3 length: 15 amino acids. CDR1 is MNHNS, CDR2 SASEGT, per germline. The CDR3 DNA is TGTGCCAGCAGTTCCGGGACTAGCGGGGGCAATGAGCAGTTCTTC. Translation gives CASSSGTSGGNEQFF.

This clonotype has just a few counts. The chain joins TRBV30 to TRBJ2-7, with D tentatively TRBD2 (5 bases). Trimming took off 0 bases at V and 2 bases at J, with 11 bases between the two ends. Germline V gene data show CDR1 as GTSNPN and CDR2 as SVGIG (reference sequence). The CDR3 totals 14 residues. Here the CDR3 DNA reads TGTGCCTGGAGTGTTGGACTGGGAGCCTACGAGCAGTACTTC. Amino acids: CAWSVGLGAYEQYF.

This clonotype was observed a few times. The rearrangement joins TRBV6-1 to TRBJ1-2; D ambiguous. The CDR3 contains 14 residues. V lost 5 bases and J 2 bases, leaving 12 bases between the germline ends. Germline CDR1 reads MNHNS; CDR2 reads SASEGT. The CDR3 nucleotides are TGTGCCAGCAGTCTTAAGTCCGGAAACTATGGCTACACCTTC. It translates to CASSLKSGNYGYTF.

This clonotype was detected a few times. The chain carries TRBV7-2 and TRBJ2-5; D perhaps matches TRBD1 (5 bases). Between the trimmed V and J ends, which lost 5 bases and 5 bases, there was a span of 9 bases. The CDR3 totals 12 residues. The germline gives CDR1 SGHTA, CDR2 FQGNSA. CDR3 protein: CASSQAGETQYF. Written as DNA, the CDR3 is TGTGCCAGCAGCCAAGCAGGGGAGACCCAGTACTTC. The full variable domain, its missing parts supplied by reference TRBV7-2 and TRBJ2-5, is GAGVSQSPSNKVTEKGKDVELRCDPISGHTALYWYRQSLGQGLEFLIYFQGNSAPDKSGLPSDRFSAERTGGSVSTLTIQRTQQEDSAVYLCASSQAGETQYFGPGTRLLVL.